These T cell receptor beta chains were read from a single sample in a study of control samples from healthy donors and cancer patients. The table came from immunoSEQ multiplex PCR; TCRdb's copy has only in-frame clones and leaves some out. This sample has around 80,000 clones, with 75% to 95% found just once. Sequences were obtained from blood. These TCRs come from a man aged 50 to 60 in good health. CDR3s include the opening cysteine and the closing phenylalanine or tryptophan. The order of the fields is V gene, J gene, clone size, D gene, CDR3 DNA, CDR3 protein. A D gene is named only where the DNA matches it firmly. Clone size is not always given. Where it is, it says once, few, many or a class for expanded clones.

TRBV4-3,TRBJ1-2,-,-,TGCGCCAGCAGCCAATCGACAGACTTTAACTATGGCTACACCTTC,CASSQSTDFNYGYTF
TRBV6-1,TRBJ1-5,-,-,TGTGCCAGCAGTGGGGGGGCAGGGATGGGCAATCAGCCCCAGCATTTT,CASSGGAGMGNQPQHF
TRBV3-1/TRBV3-2,TRBJ1-1,-,-,TGTGCCGCTGGACGTGGGGGAAAGAGCACTGAAGCTTTCTTT,CAAGRGGKSTEAFF
TRBV4-3,TRBJ1-2,-,-,TGCGCCAGCAGCCAAGACGGTGGCGACTATGGCTACACCTTC,CASSQDGGDYGYTF
TRBV2,TRBJ2-5,-,TRBD1,TGTGCCAGCAGTGAAGGACAGGGGTCGGAGACCCAGTACTTC,CASSEGQGSETQYF
TRBV18,TRBJ1-2,-,-,TGTGCCAGCTCACTCCGACAGGATGGAAATGGTGGCTACACCTTC,CASSLRQDGNGGYTF
TRBV24-1,TRBJ1-2,-,TRBD1,TGTGCCACCAGTGCCGTGACAGGGGACGGCTACACCTTC,CATSAVTGDGYTF
TRBV12-5,TRBJ2-1,-,TRBD2,TGTGCTAGTGGTTCGGGACTAGCGGGTTACAATGAGCAGTTCTTC,CASGSGLAGYNEQFF
TRBV5-1,TRBJ1-5,-,-,TGCGCCAGCAGCTTGGCAGGCGGAAATCAGCCCCAGCATTTT,CASSLAGGNQPQHF
TRBV3-1/TRBV3-2,TRBJ1-1,-,-,TGTGCCAGCAGCCAAGTAGCCGAAGGGCCTGAAGCTTTCTTT,CASSQVAEGPEAFF
TRBV7-9,TRBJ2-7,once,-,TGTGCCAGCAGCGTCCGGGACGGAAGCTCCTACGAGCAGTACTTC,CASSVRDGSSYEQYF
TRBV4-3,TRBJ2-5,-,TRBD1,TGCGCCAGCAGCCAAGATAGCCGACCGGGACAGGGGGTATATGGAAAGACCCAGTACTTC,CASSQDSRPGQGVYGKTQYF
TRBV19,TRBJ2-5,-,TRBD1,TGTGCCAGTAGTCCGAGGGACAGTCCCGGGGAGACCCAGTACTTC,CASSPRDSPGETQYF
TRBV18,TRBJ2-3,few,-,TGTGCCAGCTCAGTCCGGACCACAGATACGCAGTATTTT,CASSVRTTDTQYF
TRBV7-9,TRBJ2-3,-,TRBD2,TGTGCCAGCAGCTTCCGACTAGCGGGGGGCCCCGGGGGCCCAGATACGCAGTATTTT,CASSFRLAGGPGGPDTQYF
TRBV6-5,TRBJ1-2,-,-,TGTGCCAGCAGTTCAACAGGGAGCGGCTACACCTTC,CASSSTGSGYTF
TRBV14,TRBJ1-4,-,-,TGTGCCAGCAGCCAAGGGCTAATGACTAATGAAAAACTGTTTTTT,CASSQGLMTNEKLFF
TRBV5-8,TRBJ1-5,-,-,TGTGCCAGCAGCTTGGGGGGGGCGGGTAGCAATCAGCCCCAGCATTTT,CASSLGGAGSNQPQHF
TRBV6-2/TRBV6-3,TRBJ1-6,-,-,TGTGCCAGCAGTTACGGGGGCAGCCGGCGCTCCTATAATTCACCCCTCCACTTT,CASSYGGSRRSYNSPLHF
TRBV6-2/TRBV6-3,TRBJ1-1,-,-,TGTGCCAGCAGTTACTCGAGATCGGGGGGGACTTTCTTT,CASSYSRSGGTFF
TRBV30,TRBJ1-1,-,-,TGTGCCTGGAGCGGTACCCCAGGGACTGAAGCTTTCTTT,CAWSGTPGTEAFF
TRBV19,TRBJ2-1,-,TRBD2,TGTGCCAGTACCTGGGGACCAGCGGGGGCCCCTAACAATGAGCAGTTCTTC,CASTWGPAGAPNNEQFF
TRBV7-2,TRBJ2-2,-,-,TGTGCCAGCAGCGCTACTAGTAACACCGGGGAGCTGTTTTTT,CASSATSNTGELFF
TRBV29-1,TRBJ1-1,-,-,TGCAGCGTCCAGAAATCCGGGACAATGAACACTGAAGCTTTCTTT,CSVQKSGTMNTEAFF
TRBV19,TRBJ1-6,-,-,TGTGCCAGTAGTATGTTCAGGCAAGGGGGTAGCAATTCACCCCTCCACTTT,CASSMFRQGGSNSPLHF
TRBV29-1,TRBJ1-2,-,TRBD1,TGCAGCGCCCGGACAGGCGATGGCTACACCTTC,CSARTGDGYTF
TRBV5-1,TRBJ2-1,-,TRBD1,TGCGCCAGCAGCAGGGACAGCCCCAACAATGAGCAGTTCTTC,CASSRDSPNNEQFF
TRBV11-2,TRBJ1-4,-,-,TGTGCCAGCAGCCAGCAGCAGGGGGAAAAACTGTTTTTT,CASSQQQGEKLFF
TRBV19,TRBJ1-2,-,-,TGTGCCAGTAGTCCTCAACCTCCGGGACGGACTAACTATGGCTACACCTTC,CASSPQPPGRTNYGYTF
TRBV24-1,TRBJ2-7,-,-,TGTGCCACCAACAGGGGAGGTAACGAGCAGTACTTC,CATNRGGNEQYF
TRBV9,TRBJ2-3,-,-,TGTGCCAGCAGCGTAGGGGGTGCTAGCACAGATACGCAGTATTTT,CASSVGGASTDTQYF
TRBV7-2,TRBJ1-1,-,TRBD1,TGTGCCAGCAGCGTCTACAGGGGGCGGTGGAACACTGAAGCTTTCTTT,CASSVYRGRWNTEAFF
TRBV27,TRBJ1-1,-,-,TGTGCCAGCAGTTCGGGGGGGAAGAACACTGAAGCTTTCTTT,CASSSGGKNTEAFF
TRBV6-5,TRBJ1-6,-,-,TGTGCCAGCAGTTACGGCCTGGGGTCACCCCTCCACTTT,CASSYGLGSPLHF
TRBV19,TRBJ1-2,-,-,TGTGCCAGTAGTATTAACGACTATGGCTACACCTTC,CASSINDYGYTF
TRBV5-6,TRBJ1-6,-,-,TGTGCCAGCAGCTTGAGGGGGGCCGGTTCACCCCTCCACTTT,CASSLRGAGSPLHF
TRBV5-1,TRBJ1-2,-,-,TGCGCCAGCAGCTTGATAGGTAATGGCTACACCTTC,CASSLIGNGYTF
TRBV15,TRBJ1-6,-,TRBD1,TGTGCCACCAGCAGGGACAGGGGTACCTATTCACCCCTCCACTTT,CATSRDRGTYSPLHF
TRBV5-1,TRBJ1-1,-,-,TGCGCCAGCAGGTCCGGGACACCGTACACTGAAGCTTTCTTT,CASRSGTPYTEAFF
TRBV11-2,TRBJ1-6,-,-,TGTGCCAGCAGCCCCCGACAGGCGTACTATAATTCACCCCTCCACTTT,CASSPRQAYYNSPLHF
TRBV19,TRBJ2-2,-,-,TGTGCCAGTAGTTGGGAAGGGAACACCGGGGAGCTGTTTTTT,CASSWEGNTGELFF
TRBV25-1,TRBJ1-3,-,TRBD1,TGTGCCAGCAGTATAGGGGGCCTCTCTGGAAACACCATATATTTT,CASSIGGLSGNTIYF
TRBV30,TRBJ2-2,-,TRBD2,TGTGCCTGGAGTGTACGAGCGGGGGGAGGCACCGGGGAGCTGTTTTTT,CAWSVRAGGGTGELFF
TRBV11-2,TRBJ2-7,-,-,TGTGCCAGCAGCTCGACAGCGTGGGAGCAGTACTTC,CASSSTAWEQYF
TRBV7-8,TRBJ1-1,-,TRBD1,TGTGCCAGCAGCTTGGGACAGGGGGACACTGAAGCTTTCTTT,CASSLGQGDTEAFF
TRBV19,TRBJ1-2,-,-,TGTGCCAGTAGAATCGGGGGCAGTAGAGGCTACACCTTC,CASRIGGSRGYTF